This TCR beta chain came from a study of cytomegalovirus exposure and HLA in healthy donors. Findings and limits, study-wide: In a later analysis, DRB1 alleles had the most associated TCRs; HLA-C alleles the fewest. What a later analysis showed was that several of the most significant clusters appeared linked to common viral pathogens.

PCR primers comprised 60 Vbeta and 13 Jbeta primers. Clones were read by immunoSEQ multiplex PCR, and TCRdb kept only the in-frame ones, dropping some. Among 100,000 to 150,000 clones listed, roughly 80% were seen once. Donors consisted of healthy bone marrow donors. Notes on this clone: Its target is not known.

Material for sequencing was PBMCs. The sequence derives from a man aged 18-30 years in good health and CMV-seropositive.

The CDR3 DNA reads as TGTGCCAGCAGCTTGGGAACAGGGGGCAGGGACTACGAGCAGTACTTC. Its translation: CASSLGTGGRDYEQYF. V and J are TRBV5-4 and TRBJ2-7, with 9 nucleotides matching TRBD1. CDR1 is SGHNT, CDR2 YYREEE, per germline (reference sequence). Trimming cost V 0 bases and J 3 bases; bases outside gene matches: 7. The CDR3 consists of 16 residues.